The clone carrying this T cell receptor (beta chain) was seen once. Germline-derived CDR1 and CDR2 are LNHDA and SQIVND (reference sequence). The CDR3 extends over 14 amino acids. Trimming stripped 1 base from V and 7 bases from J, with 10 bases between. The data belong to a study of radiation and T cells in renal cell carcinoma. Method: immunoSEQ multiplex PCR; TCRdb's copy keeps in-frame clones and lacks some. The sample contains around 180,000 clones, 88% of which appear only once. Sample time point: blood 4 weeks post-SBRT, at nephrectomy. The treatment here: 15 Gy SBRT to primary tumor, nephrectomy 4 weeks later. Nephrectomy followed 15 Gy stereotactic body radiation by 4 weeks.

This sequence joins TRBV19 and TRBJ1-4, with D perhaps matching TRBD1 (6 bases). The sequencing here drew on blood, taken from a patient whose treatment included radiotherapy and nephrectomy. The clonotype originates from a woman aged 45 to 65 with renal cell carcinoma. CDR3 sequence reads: CASSIAGAGEKLFF. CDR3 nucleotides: TGTGCCAGTAGTATAGCGGGGGCTGGTGAAAAACTGTTTTTT.